This T cell receptor beta chain came from a study of OX40 agonist ivuxolimab in advanced cancers. Germline loops: CDR1 SGDLS, CDR2 YYNGEE. Between the trimmed V and J ends, which lost 5 bases and 0 bases, there was a span of 11 bases. CDR3 length: 15 amino acids. This clone was seen only a few times. Sampling of blood occurred at baseline, cycle 4 day 1, and cycle 7 day 1. TCRdb's copy holds only in-frame clones and misses some; the assay was immunoSEQ multiplex PCR. Seen here are 20,000 to 30,000 clones, approximately 85% observed once, and the top ten hold 16%. The chain combines TRBV9 with TRBJ2-2, with D possibly TRBD2 on 6 matching bases. The specimen comprised CD4+ or CD8+ T cells sorted from blood, sampled in a trial of the OX40 agonist ivuxolimab. The source of this sequence is an adult with an advanced solid tumor such as melanoma, head and neck, liver or kidney cancer. CDR3 amino acids: CASSHPSANTGELFF. CDR3 DNA: TGTGCCAGCAGTCACCCTAGCGCGAACACCGGGGAGCTGTTTTTT.